This T cell receptor beta chain was recovered during a study of control samples from healthy donors and cancer patients. Clones were read by immunoSEQ multiplex PCR, and TCRdb kept only the in-frame ones, dropping some. Among roughly 100,000 clones listed, approximately 90% were seen once. V was trimmed by 2 bases and J by 6 bases, leaving 10 bases between them. CDR3 length equals 13 residues. The material sequenced was PBMCs. This clonotype originated in a man in his sixties with lung cancer. The genes are TRBV12-3 or TRBV12-4 and TRBJ1-2, with unresolved D. CDR3 amino acids: CASSLRRGDGYTF. Written as DNA, the CDR3 is TGTGCCAGCAGTTTAAGGCGGGGAGATGGCTACACCTTC.